The sample holds one count of the clone carrying this T cell receptor beta chain. Its cognate antigen is unknown. One end of the junction is discordant with germline, which a read error may explain. This entry comes from a study of cytomegalovirus exposure and HLA in healthy donors. Study context: The study placed 80% to 85% of its 350 to 450 genotyped donors in the Caucasian-associated ancestry cluster. Whole-study findings and limits: HLA-A and HLA-B allele assignments for most subjects were reportedly predicted accurately using TCR beta sequences. It was likely that a cluster of highly shared sequence variants was a sequencing artifact.

A multiplex PCR was run with 60 Vbeta primers and 13 Jbeta primers. TCRdb's copy holds only in-frame clones and misses some; the assay was immunoSEQ multiplex PCR. The sample has 90,000 to 120,000 clones, about 72% seen once. The sequenced material came from PBMCs. The receptor comes from a man aged 18 to 30 in good health and CMV-seronegative.

CDR3 coding DNA: TGTGCCAGCAGCTTCGGGACAGATAACTATGGCTACCCCTTC. This translates into CASSFGTDNYGYPF. The rearrangement links TRBV5-6 to TRBJ1-2; TRBD1 matches at 7 bases. Germline lookup yields CDR1 SGHDT and CDR2 YYEEEE. This CDR3 region has 14 residues. Supplemented by reference TRBV5-6 and TRBJ1-2, the full variable domain reads DAGVTQSPTHLIKTRGQQVTLRCSPKSGHDTVSWYQQALGQGPQFIFQYYEEEERQRGNFPDRFSGHQFPNYSSELNVNALLLGDSALYLCASSFGTDNYGYPFGSGTRLTVV.